The table lists the clone carrying this TCR beta chain with a count of one. What it binds is unknown. This record belongs to a study of long-term antiretroviral therapy in people with HIV. Study outcomes and limitations: Control repertoires displayed wider CDR3 length ranges than the HIV repertoires. Clonal populations expanded prior to ART predominated within the repertoire at all time points.

This CDR3 region has 14 residues. V was clipped by 0 bases and J by 9 bases, with 12 bases between them. Germline V gene data show CDR1 as GTSNPN and CDR2 as SVGIG (reference sequence). The authors ran the immunoSEQ assay, v3.0, at survey level. Per sample, sequencing targeted about 40,000-50,000 T-cell genomes. The data were produced by immunoSEQ multiplex PCR, yet TCRdb's version contains in-frame clones alone and is incomplete. The sample yields around 30,000 clones, 85% to 95% seen once. This TCR was recovered from a woman in her forties with HIV. V is TRBV30 and J is TRBJ1-6, with a tentative D call TRBD1 (5 bases). The starting material was unsorted PBMCs, obtained almost 6.6 years after starting antiretroviral therapy. The CDR3 bases are TGTGCCTGGAGTGTACATAGGGACGGTTCACCCCTCCACTTT. This gives the protein CAWSVHRDGSPLHF.